The 25 T cell receptor beta chains in this list originate from one sample, sequenced in a study of cytomegalovirus exposure and HLA in healthy donors (TCRdb year 2017). Library preparation employed the immunoSEQ multiplex PCR assay. For the multiplex PCR, a mixture combining 60 forward primers for TCR Vbeta segments and 13 reverse primers for TCR Jbeta segments was used. Held by TCRdb, this immuneACCESS table contains in-frame sequences only and omits some clones. Under half of the omission traces to an unresolved V gene where checked; the cause of the rest is unknown. Within this sample are about 120,000 clones, with around four fifths of them counted one time only. Roughly 6.2% of the sample is held by the ten biggest clonotypes. The sample was PBMCs. Every receptor here comes from a man aged 30 to 39 in good health and CMV-seropositive.

The rearrangement joins TRBV7-2 to TRBJ1-1; D remains ambiguous. The CDR3 runs 16 residues. CDR1 and CDR2 from the germline V gene are SGHTA and FQGNSA. V was shortened by 1 base and J by 0 bases, with 12 bases between the two germline ends. CDR3 DNA sequence: TGTGCCAGCAGCTTAGTTGGGAACGGGATGAACACTGAAGCTTTCTTT. As protein: CASSLVGNGMNTEAFF.

The genes are TRBV7-3 and TRBJ2-7, with TRBD1 identical over 9 bases. Per the germline V gene, CDR1 is SGHTA and CDR2 is FQGTGA. The CDR3 is 13 amino acids. J lost 3 bases, V lost 5 bases, and 2 bases had no gene match. The DNA for the CDR3 is TGTGCCAGCAGCCCGACAGGGGGCTACGAGCAGTACTTC. Translating gives CASSPTGGYEQYF.

The rearrangement uses TRBV19 and TRBJ1-1; D remains unclear. V was pared by 7 bases and J by 1 base, with 19 bases between. Germline CDR1 LNHDA, CDR2 SQIVND (reference sequence). The CDR3 consists of 16 residues. The CDR3 here is CASTIRGPRGNTEAFF. CDR3 DNA sequence: TGTGCCAGTACTATTCGAGGCCCAAGAGGGAACACTGAAGCTTTCTTT.

The chain joins TRBV30 to TRBJ2-1; 10 bases match TRBD1. Germline-derived CDR1 and CDR2 are GTSNPN and SVGIG (reference sequence). Trimming removed 4 bases from V and 10 bases from J; junction bases left unmatched: 16. This CDR3 has 16 amino acids. CDR3 sequence (DNA): TGTGCCTGGATTAATTACCGGGACAGGGGTAATGGGGAGCAGTTCTTC. Translated, it gives CAWINYRDRGNGEQFF.

This clone occurred a few times. The gene calls are TRBV9 and TRBJ2-7; perhaps TRBD2 as D (5 bases). The V end was cut by 3 bases, the J end by 2 bases, with 12 bases between. Germline V gene sequence: CDR1 SGDLS, CDR2 YYNGEE. CDR3 length equals 14 residues. CDR3 DNA sequence: TGTGCCAGCAGCGCGGGGTGGAGTACCTACGAGCAGTACTTC. Amino acids: CASSAGWSTYEQYF. Supplemented by reference TRBV9 and TRBJ2-7, the full variable domain reads DSGVTQTPKHLITATGQRVTLRCSPRSGDLSVYWYQQSLDQGLQFLIQYYNGEERAKGNILERFSAQQFPDLHSELNLSSLELGDSALYFCASSAGWSTYEQYFGPGTRLTVT.

The chain employs TRBV4-3 and TRBJ1-5, with D unclear. Germline V gene data show CDR1 as LGHNA and CDR2 as YSLEER. CDR3 length: 15 amino acids. Trimming took 0 bases from V and 9 from J, leaving 15 bases between them. The DNA for the CDR3 is TGCGCCAGCAGCCAAGATCGGGAGGGATCGCGGCCCCAGCATTTT. This encodes CASSQDREGSRPQHF.

V is TRBV21-1 and J is TRBJ1-4. TRBV21-1 is termed a pseudogene. The CDR3 sequence is 12 residues long. The CDR3 DNA reads as TGTGCCAGCAGGGTGAGAGGTGAAAAACTGTTTTTT. Translation gives CASRVRGEKLFF.

The V gene is TRBV27, the J gene TRBJ1-4; TRBD1 aligns across 10 bases. Germline V gives CDR1 MNHEY, CDR2 SMNVEV (reference sequence). Losses at the gene ends were 4 bases for V and 6 bases for J; bases not matched to a gene: 2. This CDR3 comprises 14 residues. For the CDR3, the DNA is TGTGCCAGCAGTTCAGGACAGGGGGATGAAAAACTGTTTTTT. This gives the protein CASSSGQGDEKLFF.

V usage is TRBV7-9 and J usage is TRBJ2-5, with D possibly being TRBD2 (5 bases). The CDR3 consists of 17 residues. Trimming stripped 1 base from V and 5 bases from J, with 20 bases between. Per germline, CDR1 SEHNR and CDR2 FQNEAQ (reference sequence). CDR3 nucleotides: TGTGCCAGCAGCTTAGTTTCGGGGTCTGCCGGGCGGGAGACCCAGTACTTC. Encoded protein: CASSLVSGSAGRETQYF.

This sequence joins TRBV2 and TRBJ1-4; TRBD1 might be the D (6 bases). The CDR3 totals 16 residues. From germline, CDR1 is SNHLY and CDR2 FYNNEI. Trimming removed 6 bases from V and 3 bases from J, with 17 bases in between. The CDR3 DNA sequence: TGTGCCAGCAGGCAGTCCGGGGGGCGCCCTAATGAAAAACTGTTTTTT. Encoded protein: CASRQSGGRPNEKLFF.

The chain has TRBV29-1 and TRBJ2-1; 9 positions match TRBD2. J lost 6 bases, V lost 3 bases, and 0 bases had no gene match. This CDR3 region has 12 residues. Germline V gene sequence: CDR1 SQVTM, CDR2 ANQGSEA. The CDR3: CSVETSGNEQFF. The CDR3 DNA reads TGCAGCGTTGAGACTAGCGGCAATGAGCAGTTCTTC.

The chain recombines TRBV5-1 with TRBJ2-7; no reliable D call. CDR3 length: 13 amino acids. V shed 1 base and J shed 2 bases, with 7 bases lying between them. The germline V gene encodes CDR1 SGHRS and CDR2 YFSETQ. The CDR3 DNA sequence: TGCGCCAGCAGCTTGTCTCCAGCCTACGAGCAGTACTTC. Its translation: CASSLSPAYEQYF.

J is TRBJ2-5 and V is TRBV7-2, with 7 nucleotides matching TRBD1. In germline, CDR1 is SGHTA, CDR2 FQGNSA. V lost 2 bases, J lost 3 bases, and 9 bases stayed unmatched. The CDR3 covers 16 residues. The CDR3 loop reads CASSLPSSTGEETQYF. The CDR3 nucleotides are TGTGCCAGCAGCTTACCCTCTTCAACAGGGGAAGAGACCCAGTACTTC. The variable domain in full, completed from reference TRBV7-2 and TRBJ2-5, reads GAGVSQSPSNKVTEKGKDVELRCDPISGHTALYWYRQSLGQGLEFLIYFQGNSAPDKSGLPSDRFSAERTGGSVSTLTIQRTQQEDSAVYLCASSLPSSTGEETQYFGPGTRLLVL.

The rearrangement links TRBV5-1 to TRBJ1-4; D is perhaps TRBD1 (5 bases). CDR1 is SGHRS and CDR2 is YFSETQ in the germline V gene. Trimming removed 4 bases from V and 7 bases from J, with 17 bases in between. This CDR3 comprises 15 residues. The chain's CDR3 is CASSELGQGSEKLFF. DNA for the CDR3: TGCGCCAGCAGCGAGTTAGGGCAGGGAAGTGAAAAACTGTTTTTT.

The V call is TRBV28, the J call TRBJ1-1; D is possibly TRBD1 (6 bases). Germline loops: CDR1 MDHEN, CDR2 SYDVKM. CDR3 length equals 16 residues. With 6 bases removed from V and 0 bases from J, the gap between germline ends came to 17 bases. Written as DNA, the CDR3 is TGTGCCAGCAGGATATGGGGGCAGGGGTTGAACACTGAAGCTTTCTTT. It encodes CASRIWGQGLNTEAFF.

The chain couples TRBV7-2 to TRBJ1-3; D not certain. V was cut by 6 bases and J by 2 bases, with 14 bases left in between. The germline V gene encodes CDR1 SGHTA and CDR2 FQGNSA. CDR3 length: 15 residues. The CDR3 DNA follows: TGTGCCAGCAGTCCTATTACCGGGGCTGGAAACACCATATATTTT. It is translated as CASSPITGAGNTIYF.

The rearrangement links TRBV6-1 to TRBJ1-1; TRBD1 agrees at 9 bases. Unmatched junction bases numbered 12, after V lost 8 bases and J lost 5 bases. The CDR3 extends over 15 amino acids. Germline-derived CDR1 and CDR2 are MNHNS and SASEGT. The CDR3 DNA sequence: TGTGCCAGCTCCGGGACAGGGAGTCGAGTTACTGAAGCTTTCTTT. Its translation is CASSGTGSRVTEAFF.

The chain joins TRBV27 to TRBJ2-7, with TRBD2 identical over 7 bases. The trim removed 2 bases at V and 3 bases at J, leaving 4 bases unmatched. There are 14 residues in the CDR3. Germline V gene data show CDR1 as MNHEY and CDR2 as SMNVEV (reference sequence). The CDR3 here is CASSLGGVLYEQYF. The CDR3 DNA is TGTGCCAGCAGTTTAGGGGGGGTTCTCTACGAGCAGTACTTC.

The rearrangement links TRBV14 to TRBJ1-3; D is possibly TRBD1 (6 bases). Deletions cut 2 bases from V and 0 bases from J, with 11 bases between. Germline CDR1 and CDR2: SGHDN and FVKESK. This CDR3 is built from 16 residues. The DNA for the CDR3 is TGTGCCAGCAGCCAAATACAGGGTTACTCTGGAAACACCATATATTTT. This sequence encodes CASSQIQGYSGNTIYF.

The genes are TRBV27 and TRBJ1-5, with 7 positions matching TRBD1. In germline, CDR1 is MNHEY, CDR2 SMNVEV (reference sequence). Trimming took 4 bases from V and 5 from J; bases not matched to a gene: 2. This CDR3 has 13 residues. This CDR3 is CASSYTGDQPQHF. The DNA of the CDR3 is TGTGCCAGCAGTTACACAGGGGATCAGCCCCAGCATTTT.

The chain is built from TRBV5-1 and TRBJ2-2, with 7 bases fitting TRBD2. The CDR3 contains 14 residues. J lost 8 bases, V lost 4 bases, and 8 bases had no gene match. The germline gives CDR1 SGHRS, CDR2 YFSETQ. The CDR3 nucleotides read TGCGCCAGCAGCATGAGCGGGACTGATGGGGAGCTGTTTTTT. Protein sequence: CASSMSGTDGELFF.

The chain combines TRBV5-6 with TRBJ2-3, with D possibly matching TRBD1 (5 bases). The CDR3 consists of 14 residues. Trimming left V 4 bases short and J 1 base short, with 10 bases between. From germline, CDR1 is SGHDT and CDR2 YYEEEE. CDR3 sequence: CASSQGSGTDTQYF. The CDR3, as DNA: TGTGCCAGCAGCCAGGGATCCGGCACAGATACGCAGTATTTT.

The CDR3: CASRPHEGTDTQYF. The CDR3 DNA sequence: TGTGCCAGCCGACCGCACGAGGGAACAGATACGCAGTATTTT. The chain is built from TRBV18 and TRBJ2-3, with D possibly being TRBD2 (5 bases). The germline gives CDR1 KGHSH, CDR2 LQKENI. This CDR3 is 14 amino acids long. Trimming removed 8 bases from V and 3 bases from J, with 15 bases in between. Full variable domain (rest looked up from reference TRBV18 and TRBJ2-3): NAGVMQNPRHLVRRRGQEARLRCSPMKGHSHVYWYRQLPEEGLKFMVYLQKENIIDESGMPKERFSAEFPKEGPSILRIQQVVRGDSAAYFCASRPHEGTDTQYFGPGTRLTVL.

Here the CDR3 DNA reads TGTGCCAGCAGCTTGGCCCGGACACTCAACACTGAAGCTTTCTTT. Protein product: CASSLARTLNTEAFF. This rearrangement joins TRBV5-6 to TRBJ1-1; weak D call: TRBD1 (5 bases). CDR1 is SGHDT, CDR2 YYEEEE, per germline. The CDR3 is made up of 15 amino acids. V shed 0 bases and J shed 2 bases, with 11 bases lying between them.

This chain uses TRBV10-1 with TRBJ2-7; 7 bases map to TRBD1. The CDR3 length is 14 residues. Germline V gives CDR1 WNHNN, CDR2 SYGVQD (reference sequence). V was pared by 5 bases and J by 4 bases, with 8 bases of the junction left unmatched. CDR3 in DNA: TGCGCCAGCAGTTACAGGGGAAGGGATTACGAGCAGTACTTC. It translates to CASSYRGRDYEQYF.